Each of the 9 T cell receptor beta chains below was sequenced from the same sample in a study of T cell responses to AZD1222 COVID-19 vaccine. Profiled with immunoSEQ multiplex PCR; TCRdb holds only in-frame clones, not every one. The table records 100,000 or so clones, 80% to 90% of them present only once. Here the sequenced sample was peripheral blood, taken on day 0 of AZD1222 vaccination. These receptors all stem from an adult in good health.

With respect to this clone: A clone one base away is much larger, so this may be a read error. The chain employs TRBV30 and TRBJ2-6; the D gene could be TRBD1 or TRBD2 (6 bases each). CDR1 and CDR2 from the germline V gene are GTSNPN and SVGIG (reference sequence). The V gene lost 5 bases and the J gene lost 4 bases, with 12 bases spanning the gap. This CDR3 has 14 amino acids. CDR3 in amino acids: CAWPGAGGANVLTF. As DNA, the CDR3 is TGTGCCTGGCCGGGGGCGGGGGGGGCCAACGTCCTGACTTTC.

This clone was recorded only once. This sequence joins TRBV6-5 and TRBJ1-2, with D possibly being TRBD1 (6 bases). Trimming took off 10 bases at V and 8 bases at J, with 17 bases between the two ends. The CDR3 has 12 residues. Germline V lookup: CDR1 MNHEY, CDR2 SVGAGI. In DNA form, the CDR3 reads TGTGCCACAGGGGAGGGATCGAGAGGCTACACCTTC. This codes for CATGEGSRGYTF.

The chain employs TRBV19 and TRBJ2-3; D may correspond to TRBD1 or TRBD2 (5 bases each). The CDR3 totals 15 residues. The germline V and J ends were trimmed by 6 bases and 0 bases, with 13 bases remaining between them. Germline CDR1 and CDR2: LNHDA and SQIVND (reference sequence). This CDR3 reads CASSQPRGSTDTQYF. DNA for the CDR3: TGTGCCAGTAGCCAGCCCCGGGGCAGCACAGATACGCAGTATTTT.

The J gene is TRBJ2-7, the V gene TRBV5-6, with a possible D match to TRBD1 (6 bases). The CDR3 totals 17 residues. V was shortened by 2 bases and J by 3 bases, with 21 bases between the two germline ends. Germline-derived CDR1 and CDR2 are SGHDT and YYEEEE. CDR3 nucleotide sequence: TGTGCCAGCAGCTTACTAACGACAGGCCTAACAAACTACGAGCAGTACTTC. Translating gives CASSLLTTGLTNYEQYF.

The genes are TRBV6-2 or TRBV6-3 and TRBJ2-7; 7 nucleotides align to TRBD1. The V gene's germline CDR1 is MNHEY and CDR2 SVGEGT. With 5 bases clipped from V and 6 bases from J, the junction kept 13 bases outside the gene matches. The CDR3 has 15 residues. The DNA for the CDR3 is TGTGCCAGCAGTCGCCCCCGGGACAGAGAAGTCGAGCAGTACTTC. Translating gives CASSRPRDREVEQYF.

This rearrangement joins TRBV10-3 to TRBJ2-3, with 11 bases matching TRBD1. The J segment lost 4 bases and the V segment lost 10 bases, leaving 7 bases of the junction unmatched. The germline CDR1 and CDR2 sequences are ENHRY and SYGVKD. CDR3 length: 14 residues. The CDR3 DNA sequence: TGTGCCAGTCTGGACAGGGGGCTGTCAGATACGCAGTATTTT. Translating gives CASLDRGLSDTQYF.

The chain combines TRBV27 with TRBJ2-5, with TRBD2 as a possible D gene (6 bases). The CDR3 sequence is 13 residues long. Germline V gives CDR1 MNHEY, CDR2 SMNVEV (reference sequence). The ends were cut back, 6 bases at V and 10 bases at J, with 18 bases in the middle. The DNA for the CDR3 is TGTGCCAGCAGCATAGCGTTAGGAGGGGACCAGTACTTC. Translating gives CASSIALGGDQYF.

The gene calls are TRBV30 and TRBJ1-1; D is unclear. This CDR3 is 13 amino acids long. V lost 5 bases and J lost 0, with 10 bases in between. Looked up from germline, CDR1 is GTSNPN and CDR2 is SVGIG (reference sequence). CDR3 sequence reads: CAWVAGLNTEAFF. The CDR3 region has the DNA TGTGCCTGGGTGGCAGGTTTGAACACTGAAGCTTTCTTT.

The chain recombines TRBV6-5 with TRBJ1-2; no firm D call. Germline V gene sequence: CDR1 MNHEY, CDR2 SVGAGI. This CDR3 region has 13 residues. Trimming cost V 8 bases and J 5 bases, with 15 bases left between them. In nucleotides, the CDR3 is TGTGCCAGCGTTGAGCAGCGTAGATATGGCTACACCTTC. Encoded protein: CASVEQRRYGYTF.